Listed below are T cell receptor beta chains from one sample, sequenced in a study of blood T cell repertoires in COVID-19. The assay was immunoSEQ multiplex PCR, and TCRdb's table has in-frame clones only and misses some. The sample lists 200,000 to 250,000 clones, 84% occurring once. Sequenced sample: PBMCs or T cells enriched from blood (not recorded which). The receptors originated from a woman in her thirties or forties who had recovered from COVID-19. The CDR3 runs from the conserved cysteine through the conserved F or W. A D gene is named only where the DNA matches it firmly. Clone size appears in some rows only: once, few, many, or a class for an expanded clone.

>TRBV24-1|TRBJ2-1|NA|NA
CATSGPGRSSYNEQFF
TGTGCCACCAGTGGTCCGGGAAGGAGCTCCTACAATGAGCAGTTCTTC
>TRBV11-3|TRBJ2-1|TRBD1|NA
CASSRDSNGEQFF
TGTGCCAGCAGCCGGGACAGTAACGGAGAGCAGTTCTTC
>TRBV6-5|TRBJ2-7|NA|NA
CATGEPGEQYF
TGTGCCACGGGGGAGCCGGGTGAGCAGTACTTC
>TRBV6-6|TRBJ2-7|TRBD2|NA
CASRAGGPVDEQYF
TGTGCCAGCAGGGCGGGAGGGCCGGTGGACGAGCAGTACTTC
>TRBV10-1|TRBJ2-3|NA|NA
CASSVGDTQYF
TGCGCCAGCAGTGTCGGAGATACGCAGTATTTT
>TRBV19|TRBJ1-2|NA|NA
CASSIQGSGYTF
TGTGCCAGTAGTATACAGGGAAGTGGCTACACCTTC
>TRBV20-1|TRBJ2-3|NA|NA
CSASGAGFLSDTQYF
TGCAGTGCTAGTGGGGCAGGGTTTTTGTCAGATACGCAGTATTTT
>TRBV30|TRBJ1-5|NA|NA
CAWSTLDTVQPQHF
TGTGCCTGGAGTACCTTGGACACGGTTCAGCCCCAGCATTTT
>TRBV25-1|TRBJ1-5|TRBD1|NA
CASSCRDSSQQSNQPQHF
TGTGCCAGCAGTTGCCGGGACAGTTCACAGCAAAGCAATCAGCCCCAGCATTTT
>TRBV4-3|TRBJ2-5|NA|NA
CASSQGGAGETQYF
TGCGCCAGCAGCCAAGGCGGGGCTGGGGAGACCCAGTACTTC
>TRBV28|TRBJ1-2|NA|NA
CASSILNRDSYGYTF
TGTGCCAGCAGTATACTAAACAGGGATAGCTATGGCTACACCTTC
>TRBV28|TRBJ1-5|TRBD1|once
CASSFRGLRNQPQHF
TGTGCCAGCAGTTTTAGGGGGCTCAGGAATCAGCCCCAGCATTTT
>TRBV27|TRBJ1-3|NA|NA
CASKSYGAGPTGGNTIYF
TGTGCCAGCAAGTCATATGGGGCAGGTCCCACTGGTGGAAACACCATATATTTT
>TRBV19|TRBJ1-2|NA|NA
CASTPAGRYGYTF
TGTGCCAGTACCCCGGCAGGCCGCTATGGCTACACCTTC
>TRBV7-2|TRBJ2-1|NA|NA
CASSLVVGVGNEQFF
TGTGCCAGCAGCTTAGTTGTAGGAGTGGGTAATGAGCAGTTCTTC
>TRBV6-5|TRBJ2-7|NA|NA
CASRGGWSSYEQYF
TGTGCCAGCAGAGGCGGGTGGAGCTCCTACGAGCAGTACTTC
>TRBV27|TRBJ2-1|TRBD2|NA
CASSLIRTSGSNEQFF
TGTGCCAGCAGTTTAATCCGGACTAGCGGGAGCAATGAGCAGTTCTTC
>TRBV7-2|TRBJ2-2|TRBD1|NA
CASSLYGTGAPGELFF
TGTGCCAGCAGCTTATATGGGACAGGGGCCCCCGGGGAGCTGTTTTTT
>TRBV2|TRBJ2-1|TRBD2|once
CASSVLAGDEQFF
TGTGCCAGCAGTGTACTAGCGGGAGATGAGCAGTTCTTC
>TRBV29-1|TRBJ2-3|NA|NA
CSVRTGADTQYF
TGCAGCGTTCGAACGGGAGCAGATACGCAGTATTTT
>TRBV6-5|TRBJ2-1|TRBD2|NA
CASSYPAGGINEQFF
TGTGCCAGCAGTTACCCGGCGGGAGGCATTAATGAGCAGTTCTTC
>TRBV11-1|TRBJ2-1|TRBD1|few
CASSRRDRVPNEQFF
TGTGCCAGCAGCCGGCGGGACAGGGTGCCTAATGAGCAGTTCTTC
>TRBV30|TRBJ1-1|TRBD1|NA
CAWIRQGDTEAFF
TGTGCCTGGATCAGACAGGGAGATACTGAAGCTTTCTTT
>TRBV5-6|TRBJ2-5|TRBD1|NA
CASSWGQATTRQETQYF
TGTGCCAGCAGCTGGGGACAGGCGACAACCCGCCAAGAGACCCAGTACTTC
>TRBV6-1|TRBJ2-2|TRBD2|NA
CASSEEWASGTNTGELFF
TGTGCCAGCAGTGAAGAGTGGGCTAGCGGGACTAACACCGGGGAGCTGTTTTTT
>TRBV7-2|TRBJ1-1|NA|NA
CASSLRTVTEAFF
TGTGCCAGCAGCTTACGGACAGTGACTGAAGCTTTCTTT
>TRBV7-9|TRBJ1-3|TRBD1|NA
CASSAKDRGGNTIYF
TGTGCCAGCAGCGCGAAGGACAGGGGAGGAAACACCATATATTTT
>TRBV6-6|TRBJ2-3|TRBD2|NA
CASSFSGASTDTQYF
TGTGCCAGCAGCTTTAGCGGGGCCAGCACAGATACGCAGTATTTT
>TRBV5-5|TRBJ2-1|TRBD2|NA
CASSSDTGLAGVGEQFF
TGTGCCAGCAGCTCGGACACCGGACTAGCGGGAGTAGGCGAGCAGTTCTTC
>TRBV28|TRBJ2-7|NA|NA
CASSNRIYEQYF
TGTGCCAGCAGCAACAGAATCTACGAGCAGTACTTC
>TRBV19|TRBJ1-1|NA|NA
CASSYSPNTEAFF
TGTGCCAGTAGTTATTCCCCGAACACTGAAGCTTTCTTT
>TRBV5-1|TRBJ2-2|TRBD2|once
CASSLLSGSFYTGELFF
TGCGCCAGCAGCTTGCTTAGCGGGAGCTTTTACACCGGGGAGCTGTTTTTT
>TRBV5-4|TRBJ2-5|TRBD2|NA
CASSLARTSQETQYF
TGTGCCAGCAGCTTGGCTCGGACTAGCCAAGAGACCCAGTACTTC
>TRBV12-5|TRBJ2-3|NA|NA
CASGRGDTDTQYF
TGTGCTAGTGGTCGCGGGGACACAGATACGCAGTATTTT
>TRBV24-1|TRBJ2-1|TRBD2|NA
CATSPWGEGRGMGSYNEQFF
TGTGCCACCAGTCCTTGGGGGGAGGGCCGGGGGATGGGCTCCTACAATGAGCAGTTCTTC
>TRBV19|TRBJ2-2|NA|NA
CASSIDHAGALAGELFF
TGTGCCAGTAGTATAGATCATGCGGGGGCGCTGGCCGGGGAGCTGTTTTTT
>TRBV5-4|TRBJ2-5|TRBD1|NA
CASRGEGQGEETQYF
TGTGCCAGCAGGGGAGAGGGACAGGGGGAAGAGACCCAGTACTTC
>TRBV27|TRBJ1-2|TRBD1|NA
CASSITDRVGGYTF
TGTGCCAGCAGTATAACCGACAGGGTTGGCGGCTACACCTTC
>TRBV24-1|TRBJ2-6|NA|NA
CATSGSAGANVLTF
TGTGCCACCAGTGGCAGCGCAGGGGCCAACGTCCTGACTTTC
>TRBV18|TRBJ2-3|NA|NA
CASSPQQVTDTQYF
TGTGCCAGCTCACCCCAACAGGTTACAGATACGCAGTATTTT
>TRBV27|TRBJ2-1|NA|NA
CASSYPGQFF
TGTGCCAGCAGTTACCCCGGGCAGTTCTTC
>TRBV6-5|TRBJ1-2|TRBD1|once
CASSFREGAEGYTF
TGTGCCAGCAGTTTTCGGGAGGGGGCAGAGGGCTACACCTTC
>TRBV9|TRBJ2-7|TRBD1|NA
CASSASSGQVRDEQYF
TGTGCCAGCAGCGCCTCATCGGGACAGGTTAGGGACGAGCAGTACTTC
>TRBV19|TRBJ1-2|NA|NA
CASGEIYYGYTF
TGTGCCAGCGGGGAAATCTACTATGGCTACACCTTC
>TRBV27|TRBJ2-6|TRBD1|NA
CASSLAGGYSGANVLTF
TGTGCCAGCAGTTTAGCAGGGGGATATTCTGGGGCCAACGTCCTGACTTTC
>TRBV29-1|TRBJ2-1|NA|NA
CSVEDSNYPYNEQFF
TGCAGCGTTGAGGACTCCAACTACCCCTACAATGAGCAGTTCTTC
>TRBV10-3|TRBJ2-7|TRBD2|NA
CAISDGTSSYEQYF
TGTGCCATCAGTGATGGGACTAGTAGCTACGAGCAGTACTTC
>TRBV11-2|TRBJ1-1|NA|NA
CASSSRAAWQMNTEAFF
TGTGCCAGCAGCTCGAGGGCGGCGTGGCAGATGAACACTGAAGCTTTCTTT
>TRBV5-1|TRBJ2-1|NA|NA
CASTRGGTAVNEQFF
TGCGCCAGCACACGGGGCGGGACCGCTGTCAATGAGCAGTTCTTC